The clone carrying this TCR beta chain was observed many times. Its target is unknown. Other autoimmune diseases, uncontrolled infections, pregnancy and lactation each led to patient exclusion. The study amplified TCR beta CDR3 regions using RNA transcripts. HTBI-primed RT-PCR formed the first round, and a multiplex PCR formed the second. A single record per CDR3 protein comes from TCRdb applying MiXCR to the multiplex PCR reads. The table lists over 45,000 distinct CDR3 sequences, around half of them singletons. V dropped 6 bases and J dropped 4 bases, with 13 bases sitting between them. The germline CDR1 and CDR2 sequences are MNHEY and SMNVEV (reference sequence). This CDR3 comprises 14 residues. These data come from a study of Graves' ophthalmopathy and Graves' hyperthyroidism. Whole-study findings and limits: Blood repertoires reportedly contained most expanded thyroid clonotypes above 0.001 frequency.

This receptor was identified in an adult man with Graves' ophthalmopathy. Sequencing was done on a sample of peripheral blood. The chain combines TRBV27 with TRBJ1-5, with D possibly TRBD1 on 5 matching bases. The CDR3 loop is CASSFLGENQPQHF. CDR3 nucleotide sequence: TGTGCCAGCAGCTTCTTAGGGGAAAATCAGCCCCAGCATTTT.